The 13 T cell receptor beta chains listed next were all sequenced from one sample in a study of blood T cell repertoires in COVID-19. Sequenced by immunoSEQ multiplex PCR; TCRdb stores in-frame clones only, minus some. The sample records around 280,000 clones, 86% being singletons. Sequenced sample: peripheral blood. These TCRs come from a woman in her twenties or thirties who had recovered from COVID-19.

The rearrangement uses TRBV27 and TRBJ2-1; D possibly corresponds to TRBD2 (5 bases). Trimming shortened V by 8 bases and J by 2 bases, and 19 bases separated the two germline ends. CDR1 is MNHEY, CDR2 SMNVEV, per germline (reference sequence). The CDR3 totals 16 residues. CDR3 amino acids: CASGLPVLAPYNEQFF. CDR3 nucleotide sequence: TGTGCCAGCGGACTTCCGGTGCTAGCACCCTACAATGAGCAGTTCTTC.

The V and J genes are TRBV10-3 and TRBJ2-7; 8 bases align to TRBD1. From germline, CDR1 is ENHRY and CDR2 SYGVKD. CDR3 length: 15 amino acids. V lost 0 bases to trimming and J lost 0 bases; unmatched junction nucleotides: 1. CDR3 bases: TGTGCCATCAGTGAGTCCGGACAGGGCTCCTACGAGCAGTACTTC. This codes for CAISESGQGSYEQYF.

Written as DNA, the CDR3 is TGTGCCAGCTCACCAAGGGAGGACGGTGGCTACACCTTC. Translating gives CASSPREDGGYTF. The rearrangement uses TRBV18 and TRBJ1-2; no clear D gene. Germline V lookup: CDR1 KGHSH, CDR2 LQKENI. Trimming took off 2 bases at V and 7 bases at J, with 11 bases between the two ends. The CDR3 is 13 residues long.

The V gene is TRBV13, the J gene TRBJ2-7; D not certain. CDR3 length equals 16 residues. Trimming pared 5 bases from V and 2 bases from J, leaving 19 bases between. CDR1 is PRHDT, CDR2 FYEKMQ, per germline (reference sequence). CDR3 nucleotide sequence: TGTGCCAGCAGCCCCCAGGTGGTCAGAAACGCCTACGAGCAGTACTTC. Amino acids: CASSPQVVRNAYEQYF. Supplemented by reference TRBV13 and TRBJ2-7, the full variable domain reads AAGVIQSPRHLIKEKRETATLKCYPIPRHDTVYWYQQGPGQDPQFLISFYEKMQSDKGSIPDRFSAQQFSDYHSELNMSSLELGDSALYFCASSPQVVRNAYEQYFGPGTRLTVT.

The rearrangement links TRBV5-1 to TRBJ1-1; D is possibly TRBD1 (6 bases). The CDR3 consists of 15 residues. In germline, CDR1 is SGHRS, CDR2 YFSETQ. V lost 4 bases and J lost 3, with 16 bases in between. The DNA of the CDR3 is TGCGCCAGCAGCGTATTCACAGGGTTGGACACTGAAGCTTTCTTT. It specifies CASSVFTGLDTEAFF.

V and J are TRBV7-2 and TRBJ2-5; 12 bases match TRBD2. With 5 bases clipped from V and 6 bases from J, the junction kept 4 bases outside the gene matches. In germline, CDR1 is SGHTA, CDR2 FQGNSA. The CDR3 length is 14 residues. The CDR3 loop reads CASSETSGSQTQYF. As DNA, the CDR3 is TGTGCCAGCAGCGAGACTAGCGGGAGCCAGACCCAGTACTTC. Supplemented by reference TRBV7-2 and TRBJ2-5, the full variable domain reads GAGVSQSPSNKVTEKGKDVELRCDPISGHTALYWYRQSLGQGLEFLIYFQGNSAPDKSGLPSDRFSAERTGGSVSTLTIQRTQQEDSAVYLCASSETSGSQTQYFGPGTRLLVL.

This clone has only one observation. The chain has TRBV19 and TRBJ1-5; 7 bases agree with TRBD1. The CDR3 loop spans 14 amino acids. Trimming removed 4 bases from V and 5 bases from J; junction bases left unmatched: 5. CDR1 and CDR2 (germline): LNHDA, SQIVND (reference sequence). CDR3 coding DNA: TGTGCCAGTAGTACAAACAGGGGTGATCAGCCCCAGCATTTT. Protein sequence: CASSTNRGDQPQHF.

The V call is TRBV3-1 (or the pseudogene TRBV3-2), the J call TRBJ2-5; tentatively, D is TRBD2 (7 bases). Deletions cut 1 base from V and 6 bases from J, with 18 bases between. Germline loops: CDR1 LGHDT, CDR2 YNNKEL (reference sequence). CDR3 length equals 16 residues. CDR3 sequence (DNA): TGTGCCAGCAGCCAAGGAGGTGGCGGGGGCGTCAAGACCCAGTACTTC. This encodes CASSQGGGGGVKTQYF.

The V call is TRBV4-1, the J call TRBJ2-3; a possible D gene is TRBD1 (6 bases). From germline, CDR1 is MGHRA and CDR2 YSYEKL. This CDR3 is 14 amino acids long. Trimming took 2 bases from V and 2 from J, leaving 8 bases between them. The CDR3 region is CASSQTGLTDTQYF. In DNA form, the CDR3 reads TGCGCCAGCAGCCAAACAGGGCTCACAGATACGCAGTATTTT.

J is TRBJ2-7 and V is TRBV7-6; unclear D gene. The CDR3 consists of 13 residues. The V gene lost 0 bases and the J gene lost 3 bases, with 6 bases spanning the gap. From germline, CDR1 is SGHVS and CDR2 FNYEAQ. CDR3 protein: CASSLAPIYEQYF. The DNA of the CDR3 is TGTGCCAGCAGCTTAGCCCCCATCTACGAGCAGTACTTC.

V and J are TRBV25-1 and TRBJ2-3; the D is unclear. The CDR3 runs 13 residues. Per germline, CDR1 MGHDK and CDR2 SYGVNS. The germline V and J ends were trimmed by 4 bases and 3 bases, with 8 bases remaining between them. CDR3 region: CASSGLWTDTQYF. The CDR3 region has the DNA TGTGCCAGCAGTGGGCTTTGGACAGATACGCAGTATTTT.

This clone showed up just once. The gene calls are TRBV7-9 and TRBJ2-3; 12 nucleotides match TRBD2. Trimming removed 5 bases from V and 0 bases from J; junction bases left unmatched: 3. Germline loops: CDR1 SEHNR, CDR2 FQNEAQ (reference sequence). The CDR3 length is 16 residues. The CDR3 sequence is CASSETSGGSTDTQYF. DNA of the CDR3: TGTGCCAGCAGCGAAACTAGCGGGGGGAGCACAGATACGCAGTATTTT.

This clone appeared a single time. The chain uses TRBV7-9 and TRBJ1-1, with D perhaps matching TRBD1 (5 bases). Germline V CDR1 and CDR2: SEHNR, FQNEAQ (reference sequence). The CDR3 contains 16 residues. V was cut by 3 bases and J by 4 bases, with 18 bases left in between. The CDR3, as DNA: TGTGCCAGCAGCTTCCCGGGCCCCAGGGCGCGCACTGAAGCTTTCTTT. It encodes CASSFPGPRARTEAFF. The variable domain in full, with the rest retrieved from reference TRBV7-9 and TRBJ1-1, is DTGVSQNPRHKITKRGQNVTFRCDPISEHNRLYWYRQTLGQGPEFLTYFQNEAQLEKSRLLSDRFSAERPKGSFSTLEIQRTEQGDSAMYLCASSFPGPRARTEAFFGQGTRLTVV.